What follows describes a single TCR beta chain. Its cognate antigen is unknown. The sample is drawn from a study of cytomegalovirus exposure and HLA in healthy donors. Notes on the study in general: Analyzed later, association rates of TCRs varied across HLA loci, with DRB1 most and HLA-C fewest. The productive fraction for most TCR beta V segments was about 90% or about 30% in an earlier analysis. A later analysis by the authors found several of the most significant clusters apparently linked to common viral pathogens.

The PCR used 60 Vbeta and 13 Jbeta primers. In the authors' workflow: The count from a later analysis was tens of millions of unique TCR beta chains, approximately 9.9 million of them shared. Here immunoSEQ multiplex PCR was the method, and the copy in TCRdb shows in-frame clones only, minus some. That table furnishes V, J and clone size, whereas the DNA furnished D and trimming. In total, the table holds some 89,000 clones. In germline, CDR1 is SEHNR, CDR2 FQNEAQ (reference sequence). With 4 bases clipped from V and 5 bases from J, the junction kept 16 bases outside the gene matches. This CDR3 is 17 amino acids long.

The chain uses TRBV7-9 and TRBJ2-5; 7 bases align to TRBD2. The sequencing sample was made of PBMCs. This TCR was sampled from a woman in her twenties or thirties in good health and CMV-seronegative. The DNA of the CDR3 is TGTGCCAGCAGCTCACAAGCGGGGCCAGGGTTCATGGAGACCCAGTACTTC. It encodes CASSSQAGPGFMETQYF.